The sequence of this T cell receptor beta chain was determined in a study of sequential checkpoint blockade in melanoma. Study-wide context: Both treatment sequences were followed by maintenance nivolumab.

Germline lookup yields CDR1 WNHNN and CDR2 SYGVQD (reference sequence). With V trimmed by 5 bases and J by 0 bases, 10 bases remained unmatched. This CDR3 comprises 17 residues. Using immunoSEQ multiplex PCR, the repertoire was profiled, and TCRdb retains in-frame clones only, with some absent. The data show around 13,000 clones, with about 79% seen just once and less than 75% held by the top ten. As to treatment: randomized to nivolumab then ipilimumab (arm A) or the reverse (arm B). None of the patients previously received DNA-damaging chemotherapy. From thawed PBMCs, live CD3+CD8+ cells negative for CD19 and CD56 were sorted.

This TCR came from a human donor with melanoma. The sequenced sample was CD8+ T cells sorted from blood (inferred from file names), obtained from a patient given nivolumab and ipilimumab in sequence. The V and J genes are TRBV10-1 and TRBJ1-2; 9 bases fit TRBD1. CDR3 bases: TGCGCCAGCAGTCTAACAGGGGGCGCGGTCGCTAACTATGGCTACACCTTC. Encoded protein: CASSLTGGAVANYGYTF.